Reported below is one T cell receptor (beta chain). The assay was immunoSEQ multiplex PCR, and TCRdb's table has in-frame clones only and misses some. The sample lists tens of thousands of clones; approximately 80% were seen once. These data are taken from a study of PD-L1 blockade in urothelial cancer. The TCR comes from a man in his 70s with urothelial cancer. The specimen comprised PBMCs, sampled around atezolizumab (anti-PD-L1) treatment.

Here the CDR3 reads CASSLIGRAHGEQYF. The CDR3 DNA is TGTGCCAGCAGCTTGATTGGCAGGGCCCATGGAGAGCAGTACTTC. This rearrangement joins TRBV5-5 to TRBJ2-7, with D maybe TRBD1 (5 bases). Trimming removed 1 base at V and 7 bases at J, with 18 bases between. This CDR3 has 15 residues. From germline, CDR1 is SGHKS and CDR2 YYEKEE (reference sequence).